These 22 T cell receptor beta chains were all obtained from the same sample, sequenced in a study of graft-versus-host responses after intestinal transplantation (dated by TCRdb to about 2021). The library was made by the immunoSEQ multiplex PCR assay. Sourced from immuneACCESS, this table was stored by TCRdb with only in-frame sequences that have V and J called. A share of the clones is absent; for the studies checked, an unresolved V gene accounts for under half, and the remainder has no known explanation. The sample contains some 90,000 clones, more than 90% of them found a single time. Together, the top ten hold over 0.3% of the sample. What this sample's time point label stands for: cells obtained before transplantation from donor or recipient. No antigen has been identified for these receptors. The source material was unstimulated CD4+ T cells sorted from spleen or lymph node cells, sampled before intestinal transplant. These receptors were obtained from a human donor who received an intestinal transplant.

The rearrangement links TRBV25-1 to TRBJ1-6; D perhaps matches TRBD1 (6 bases). In germline, CDR1 is MGHDK, CDR2 SYGVNS. This CDR3 region has 15 residues. Trimming pared 6 bases from V and 7 bases from J, leaving 16 bases between. The CDR3: CASRGNRGGNSPLHF. The CDR3 DNA follows: TGTGCCAGCAGGGGAAACAGAGGGGGGAATTCACCCCTCCACTTT.

The V gene is TRBV12-5, the J gene TRBJ2-5, with 8 bases matching TRBD2. Germline loops: CDR1 LGHNT, CDR2 FRNRAP. Trimming cost V 8 bases and J 5 bases; bases outside gene matches: 7. This CDR3 is built from 13 residues. The CDR3 DNA sequence: TGTGCTAGTCAAGCGGGAGCGGCGGAGACCCAGTACTTC. Protein product: CASQAGAAETQYF.

V usage is TRBV4-1 and J usage is TRBJ2-7, with TRBD1 matching over 10 bases. Germline assignment: CDR1 MGHRA and CDR2 YSYEKL. The trim removed 0 bases at V and 3 bases at J, leaving 5 bases unmatched. The CDR3 runs 16 residues. In DNA form, the CDR3 reads TGCGCCAGCAGCCAAGAGGGACAGGGGATGAACTACGAGCAGTACTTC. Translation gives CASSQEGQGMNYEQYF.

Note on this clone: The junction shows a germline mismatch at one end, possibly a read error. This chain links TRBV9 with TRBJ2-1, with D maybe TRBD1 (6 bases). The CDR3 contains 14 residues. Looked up from germline, CDR1 is SGDLS and CDR2 is YYNGEE. The CDR3 is CASSVEAQGNEQFF. CDR3 nucleotides: TGTGCCAGCAGTGTAGAGGCTCAGGGGAATGAGCAGTTCTTC.

The V call is TRBV27, the J call TRBJ2-7; no clear D. V gave up 4 bases and J gave up 3 bases, with 10 bases separating them. The CDR3 length is 13 residues. Germline CDR1 is MNHEY and CDR2 is SMNVEV (reference sequence). CDR3 sequence: CASSSNSNYEQYF. The CDR3 bases are TGTGCCAGCAGTTCGAATAGTAACTACGAGCAGTACTTC.

CDR3 bases: TGTGCCAGCAGTTACAAGACTTCCCAGGGTTTTCAGCATTTT. Translating gives CASSYKTSQGFQHF. The chain links TRBV6-5 to TRBJ1-5; possible D gene TRBD1, 5 bases. Trimming pared 2 bases from V and 13 bases from J, leaving 18 bases between. This CDR3 comprises 14 residues. Germline V gene data show CDR1 as MNHEY and CDR2 as SVGAGI.

The chain couples TRBV19 to TRBJ2-7; possibly TRBD1 for D (6 bases). Germline values: CDR1 LNHDA, CDR2 SQIVND (reference sequence). V dropped 5 bases and J dropped 0 bases, with 14 bases sitting between them. There are 15 residues in the CDR3. The CDR3 DNA reads as TGTGCCAGTAGTGGGGGCGGGCTCCGCTCCTACGAGCAGTACTTC. Translating gives CASSGGGLRSYEQYF.

This clone was found a few times. The V and J genes are TRBV7-9 and TRBJ2-1; tentatively, D is TRBD1 (6 bases). Trimming removed 0 bases at V and 12 bases at J, with 12 bases between. Looked up from germline, CDR1 is SEHNR and CDR2 is FQNEAQ (reference sequence). The CDR3 sequence is 13 residues long. The CDR3 loop is CASSLAGDKRQFF. Here the CDR3 DNA reads TGTGCCAGCAGCTTAGCCGGGGACAAGCGGCAGTTCTTC.

About this clone itself: The same CDR3 can be traced to other DNA sequences in this sample. The chain combines TRBV7-9 with TRBJ2-3; no reliable D call. V shed 5 bases and J shed 2 bases, with 17 bases lying between them. Germline CDR1 SEHNR, CDR2 FQNEAQ (reference sequence). This CDR3 has 16 amino acids. The DNA of the CDR3 is TGTGCCAGCAGCCTCCCGTCCAGGTCAAACACAGATACGCAGTATTTT. This codes for CASSLPSRSNTDTQYF.

This clone was recorded only once. The J gene is TRBJ2-1, the V gene TRBV7-2, with TRBD1 matching 9 bases. J lost 4 bases, V lost 5 bases, and 6 bases had no gene match. The CDR3 spans 15 residues. Germline assignment: CDR1 SGHTA and CDR2 FQGNSA. The CDR3 is CASSPRTGEYNEQFF. Here the CDR3 DNA reads TGTGCCAGCAGCCCTAGGACAGGGGAGTACAATGAGCAGTTCTTC.

With regard to this clone: At the DNA level, this CDR3 is encoded by other sequences in the same sample as well. The CDR3 bases are TGCAGTGCTAGTAAAGCTGAGACCCAGTACTTC. Encoded protein: CSASKAETQYF. This rearrangement joins TRBV20-1 to TRBJ2-5; D is uncertain. CDR1 is DFQATT, CDR2 SNEGSKA, per germline (reference sequence). The CDR3 runs 11 residues. Trimming removed 3 bases at V and 5 bases at J, with 7 bases between.

The chain joins TRBV27 to TRBJ2-4; TRBD1 is a possible D gene (6 bases). The J call may be faulty, since TRBJ2-7 better matches the DNA end. CDR1 MNHEY and CDR2 SMNVEV come from the germline V gene (reference sequence). There are 14 residues in the CDR3. The CDR3 loop reads CASSFRTAYYEQYF. The DNA for the CDR3 is TGTGCCAGCAGTTTTAGGACAGCCTACTACGAGCAGTACTTC.

The CDR3 loop is CASSSGWGYEQYF. The DNA of the CDR3 is TGCGCCAGCAGCTCAGGTTGGGGCTACGAGCAGTACTTC. The J gene is TRBJ2-7, the V gene TRBV5-1, with D unresolved. CDR3 length: 13 amino acids. The V gene's germline CDR1 is SGHRS and CDR2 YFSETQ. The V end was cut by 3 bases, the J end by 3 bases, with 10 bases between.

The chain joins TRBV27 to TRBJ2-1; 7 bases line up with TRBD1. V was pared by 3 bases and J by 3 bases, with 5 bases of the junction left unmatched. The germline V gene encodes CDR1 MNHEY and CDR2 SMNVEV (reference sequence). The CDR3 covers 15 residues. DNA for the CDR3: TGTGCCAGCAGTTTTGAGGGGGCCAACTACAATGAGCAGTTCTTC. As protein: CASSFEGANYNEQFF.

The chain joins TRBV5-1 to TRBJ2-2; 7 positions agree with TRBD2. The CDR3 runs 16 residues. The germline gives CDR1 SGHRS, CDR2 YFSETQ. V shed 0 bases and J 0 bases; nucleotides not matched to a gene: 2. CDR3 coding DNA: TGCGCCAGCAGCTTGGACGGGAGGACGAACACCGGGGAGCTGTTTTTT. As protein: CASSLDGRTNTGELFF.

This chain links TRBV5-4 with TRBJ2-1; D may be TRBD1 or TRBD2 (6 bases each). The CDR3 has 15 amino acids. The V and J ends lost 2 bases and 5 bases respectively, with 14 bases between them. Germline assignment: CDR1 SGHNT and CDR2 YYREEE (reference sequence). The CDR3, as DNA: TGTGCCAGCAGCTTAGGGGGGTTATCGGACAATGAGCAGTTCTTC. This encodes CASSLGGLSDNEQFF.

V is TRBV5-4 and J is TRBJ2-1; 11 bases fit TRBD2. V was pared by 3 bases and J by 0 bases, with 2 bases of the junction left unmatched. Germline CDR1 reads SGHNT; CDR2 reads YYREEE (reference sequence). The CDR3 covers 16 residues. For the CDR3, the DNA is TGTGCCAGCAGCTCTACTAGCGGGAGCTCCTACAATGAGCAGTTCTTC. Its protein product is CASSSTSGSSYNEQFF.

The chain carries TRBV29-1 and TRBJ2-7, with TRBD2 as a possible D gene (5 bases). Trimming removed 7 bases at V and 4 bases at J, with 23 bases between. CDR1 SQVTM and CDR2 ANQGSEA come from the germline V gene. This CDR3 comprises 15 residues. The CDR3 nucleotides are TGCAGCGCCCGCGGGCTGGGATCCCCCCCTTACGAGCAGTACTTC. It is translated as CSARGLGSPPYEQYF.

This chain uses TRBV19 with TRBJ2-7, with 9 bases identical to TRBD1. The CDR3 loop spans 14 amino acids. Germline V CDR1 and CDR2: LNHDA, SQIVND (reference sequence). V shed 4 bases and J 5 bases; nucleotides not matched to a gene: 6. The CDR3 DNA is TGTGCCAGTAGTACCGGGACAGGGAGGGACGAGCAGTACTTC. Protein: CASSTGTGRDEQYF.

This clone is a singleton in its sample. The J gene is TRBJ2-6, the V gene TRBV30; a possible D gene is TRBD2 (6 bases). The CDR3 is 19 residues long. Germline V gene data show CDR1 as GTSNPN and CDR2 as SVGIG (reference sequence). V gave up 5 bases and J gave up 0 bases, with 23 bases separating them. The chain's CDR3 is CAWGLMIRDSYSGANVLTF. In DNA form, the CDR3 reads TGTGCCTGGGGGTTGATGATACGGGACTCTTACTCTGGGGCCAACGTCCTGACTTTC.

The chain carries TRBV6-1 and TRBJ2-3; no reliable D call. CDR3 length: 15 residues. CDR1 and CDR2 from the germline V gene are MNHNS and SASEGT. Trimming took off 1 base at V and 8 bases at J, with 16 bases between the two ends. CDR3 residues: CASSEEGWRTATQYF. The CDR3 DNA reads as TGTGCCAGCAGTGAAGAGGGCTGGCGGACCGCTACGCAGTATTTT.

The chain joins TRBV6-5 to TRBJ1-6; D not resolved. The V end lost 6 bases, the J end lost 7 bases, and 13 bases lay between the germline ends. The CDR3 loop spans 14 amino acids. Germline CDR1 and CDR2: MNHEY and SVGAGI. The CDR3 DNA reads TGTGCCAGCAGCCCGGCCAAGAGAAATTCACCCCTCCACTTT. Protein product: CASSPAKRNSPLHF.